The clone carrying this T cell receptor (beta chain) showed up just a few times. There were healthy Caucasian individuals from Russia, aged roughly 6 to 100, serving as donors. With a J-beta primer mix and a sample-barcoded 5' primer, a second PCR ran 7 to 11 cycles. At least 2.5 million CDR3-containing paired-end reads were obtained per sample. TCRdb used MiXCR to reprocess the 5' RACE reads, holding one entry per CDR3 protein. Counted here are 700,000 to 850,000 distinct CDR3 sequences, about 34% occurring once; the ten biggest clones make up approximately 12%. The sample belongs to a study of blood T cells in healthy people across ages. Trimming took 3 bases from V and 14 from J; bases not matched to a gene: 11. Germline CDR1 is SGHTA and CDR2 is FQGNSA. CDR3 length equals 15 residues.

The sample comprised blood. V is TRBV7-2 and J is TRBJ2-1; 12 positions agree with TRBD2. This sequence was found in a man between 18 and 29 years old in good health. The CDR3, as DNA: TGTGCCAGCAGCTTCGAACTAGCGGGGGGCGGGGGGAAGTTCTTC. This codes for CASSFELAGGGGKFF.